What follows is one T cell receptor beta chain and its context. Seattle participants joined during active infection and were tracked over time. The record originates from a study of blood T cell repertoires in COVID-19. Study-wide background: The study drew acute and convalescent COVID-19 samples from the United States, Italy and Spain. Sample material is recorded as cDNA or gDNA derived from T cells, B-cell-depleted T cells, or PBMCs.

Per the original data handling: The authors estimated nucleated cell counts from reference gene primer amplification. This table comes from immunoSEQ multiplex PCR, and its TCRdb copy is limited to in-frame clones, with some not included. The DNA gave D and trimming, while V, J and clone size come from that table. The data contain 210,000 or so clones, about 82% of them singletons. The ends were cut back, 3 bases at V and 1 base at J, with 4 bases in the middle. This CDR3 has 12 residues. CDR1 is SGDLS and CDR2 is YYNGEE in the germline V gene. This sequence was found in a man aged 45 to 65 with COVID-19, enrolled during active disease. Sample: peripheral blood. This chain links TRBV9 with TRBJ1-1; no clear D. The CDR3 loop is CASSAWNTEAFF. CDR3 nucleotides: TGTGCCAGCAGCGCCTGGAACACTGAAGCTTTCTTT.